This T cell receptor beta chain was captured in a study of cytomegalovirus exposure and HLA in healthy donors. This clone was seen just once. The PCR ran on 60 Vbeta and 13 Jbeta primers. Authors' analysis steps: A later analysis tallied roughly 77 million unique TCR beta chains, 8.5 million to 11 million of them shared. Measured with immunoSEQ multiplex PCR; TCRdb has only the in-frame clones, and not every one. That table supplies the V and J calls and clone size; D and trimming were determined from the DNA. The sample holds fewer than 250,000 clones, 82% seen once. After removal of 4 bases from V and 5 bases from J, the junction contained 7 bases not matched to a gene. Germline values: CDR1 MGHRA, CDR2 YSYEKL. The CDR3 covers 17 residues.

This sequence originates from a man aged 40-50 years in good health and CMV-seropositive. Sequenced: PBMCs. V is TRBV4-1 and J is TRBJ2-3; 15 positions agree with TRBD2. CDR3 protein: CASSLPGTSGRIDTQYF. The CDR3 DNA follows: TGCGCCAGCAGCCTTCCCGGGACTAGCGGGAGGATAGATACGCAGTATTTT.